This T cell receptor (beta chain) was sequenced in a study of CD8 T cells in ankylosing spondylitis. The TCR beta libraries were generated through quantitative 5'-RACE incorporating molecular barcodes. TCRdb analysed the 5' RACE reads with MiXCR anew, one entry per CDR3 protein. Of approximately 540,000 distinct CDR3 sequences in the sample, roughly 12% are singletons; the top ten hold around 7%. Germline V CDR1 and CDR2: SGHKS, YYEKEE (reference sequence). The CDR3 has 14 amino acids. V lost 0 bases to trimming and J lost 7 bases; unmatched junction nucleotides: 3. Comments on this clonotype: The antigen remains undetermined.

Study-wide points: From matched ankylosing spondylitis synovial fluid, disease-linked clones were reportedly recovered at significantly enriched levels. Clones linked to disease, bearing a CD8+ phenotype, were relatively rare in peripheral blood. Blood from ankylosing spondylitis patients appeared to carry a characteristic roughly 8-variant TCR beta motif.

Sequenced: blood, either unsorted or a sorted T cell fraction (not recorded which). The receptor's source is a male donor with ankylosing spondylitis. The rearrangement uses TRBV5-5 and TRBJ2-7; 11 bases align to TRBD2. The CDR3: CASSLGLAGREQYV. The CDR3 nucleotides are TGTGCCAGCAGCTTGGGACTAGCGGGAAGGGAGCAGTACGTC.